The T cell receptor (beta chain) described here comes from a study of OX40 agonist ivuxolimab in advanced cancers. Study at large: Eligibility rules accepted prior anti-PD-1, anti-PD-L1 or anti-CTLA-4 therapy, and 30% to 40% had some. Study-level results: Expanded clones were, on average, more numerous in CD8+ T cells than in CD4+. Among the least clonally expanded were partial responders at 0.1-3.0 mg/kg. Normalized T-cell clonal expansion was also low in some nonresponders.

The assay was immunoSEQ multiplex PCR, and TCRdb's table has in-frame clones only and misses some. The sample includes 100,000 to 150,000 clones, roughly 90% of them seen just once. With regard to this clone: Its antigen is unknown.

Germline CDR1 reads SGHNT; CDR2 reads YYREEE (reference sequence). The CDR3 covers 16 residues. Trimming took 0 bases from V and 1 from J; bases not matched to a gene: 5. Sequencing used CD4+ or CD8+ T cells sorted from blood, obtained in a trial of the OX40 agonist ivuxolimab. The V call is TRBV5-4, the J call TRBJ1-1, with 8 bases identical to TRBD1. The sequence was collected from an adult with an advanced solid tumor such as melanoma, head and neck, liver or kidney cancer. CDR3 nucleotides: TGTGCCAGCAGCTTGGGACAGGGGATGACGAACACTGAAGCTTTCTTT. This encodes CASSLGQGMTNTEAFF.